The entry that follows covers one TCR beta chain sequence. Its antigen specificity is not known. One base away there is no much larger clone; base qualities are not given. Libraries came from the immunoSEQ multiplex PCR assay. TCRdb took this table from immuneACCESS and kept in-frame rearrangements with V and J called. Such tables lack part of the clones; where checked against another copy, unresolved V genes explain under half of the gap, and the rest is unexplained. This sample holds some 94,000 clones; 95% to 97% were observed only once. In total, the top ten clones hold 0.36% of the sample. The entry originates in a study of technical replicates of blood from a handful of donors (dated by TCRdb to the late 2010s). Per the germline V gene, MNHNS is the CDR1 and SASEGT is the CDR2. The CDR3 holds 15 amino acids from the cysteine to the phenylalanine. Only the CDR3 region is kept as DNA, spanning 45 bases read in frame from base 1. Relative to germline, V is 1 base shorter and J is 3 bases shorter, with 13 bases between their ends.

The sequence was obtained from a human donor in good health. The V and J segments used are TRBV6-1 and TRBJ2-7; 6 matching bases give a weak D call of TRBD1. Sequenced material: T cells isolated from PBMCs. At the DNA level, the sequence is TGTGCCAGCAGTGAAGGGGCAGGGGCTCTCTACGAGCAGTACTTC. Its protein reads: CASSEGAGALYEQYF.